One sample yielded the 21 T cell receptor beta chains listed below, sequenced in a study of blood T cell repertoires in COVID-19. Libraries were prepared by immunoSEQ multiplex PCR; TCRdb keeps only in-frame clonotypes and omits some of them. Of some 43,000 clones listed, 87% are singletons. Sequencing used peripheral blood. These receptors were taken from a man between 60 and 75 years old with active COVID-19.

This rearrangement joins TRBV7-9 to TRBJ1-1; D is perhaps TRBD1 (6 bases). The CDR3 length is 14 residues. V was cut by 6 bases and J by 4 bases, with 15 bases left in between. Germline assignment: CDR1 SEHNR and CDR2 FQNEAQ (reference sequence). CDR3 bases: TGTGCCAGCAGAGAAGGACAGTCGTTCACTGAAGCTTTCTTT. This codes for CASREGQSFTEAFF. Based on the CDR3 plus reference TRBV7-9 and TRBJ1-1, the full variable domain is DTGVSQNPRHKITKRGQNVTFRCDPISEHNRLYWYRQTLGQGPEFLTYFQNEAQLEKSRLLSDRFSAERPKGSFSTLEIQRTEQGDSAMYLCASREGQSFTEAFFGQGTRLTVV.

The chain links TRBV7-3 to TRBJ1-4; 10 bases map to TRBD1. Germline V lookup: CDR1 SGHTA, CDR2 FQGTGA. After removal of 5 bases from V and 8 bases from J, the junction contained 8 bases not matched to a gene. CDR3 length equals 15 residues. The chain's CDR3 is CASSPTGTGEEKLFF. For the CDR3, the DNA is TGTGCCAGCAGCCCGACCGGGACAGGGGAGGAAAAACTGTTTTTT.

The V and J genes are TRBV7-8 and TRBJ2-1; 10 bases align to TRBD2. This CDR3 is 19 amino acids long. Losses at the gene ends were 3 bases for V and 0 bases for J; bases not matched to a gene: 11. The germline V gene has CDR1 SGHVS and CDR2 FQNEAQ. The CDR3 nucleotides are TGTGCCAGCAGCTTTAAAGGGCTAGCGGGAGTTCGCTCCTACAATGAGCAGTTCTTC. Amino acids: CASSFKGLAGVRSYNEQFF.

V is TRBV6-2 or TRBV6-3 and J is TRBJ2-7; 11 positions agree with TRBD2. The CDR3 totals 16 residues. Germline V gene sequence: CDR1 MNHEY, CDR2 SVGEGT. V dropped 5 bases and J dropped 2; count of bases not matched to a gene: 8. The CDR3 bases are TGTGCCAGCAGTCTAACATCTAGCGGGGGGACCTACGAGCAGTACTTC. Protein: CASSLTSSGGTYEQYF.

The rearrangement links TRBV28 to TRBJ2-7; 9 bases align to TRBD1. This CDR3 is 14 amino acids long. V lost 6 bases and J lost 0; bases outside the gene matches: 3. Germline CDR1 and CDR2: MDHEN and SYDVKM. CDR3 DNA sequence: TGTGCCAGCAGAGTGACAGGGGGCTCCTACGAGCAGTACTTC. It codes for CASRVTGGSYEQYF.

The chain employs TRBV19 and TRBJ2-1; maybe TRBD1 (5 bases). V shed 6 bases and J shed 8 bases, with 11 bases lying between them. There are 12 residues in the CDR3. The germline gives CDR1 LNHDA, CDR2 SQIVND (reference sequence). CDR3 in DNA: TGTGCCAGTAGCAGTCAGGGTTATGAGCAGTTCTTC. Translation: CASSSQGYEQFF. Complete variable domain (other parts from reference TRBV19 and TRBJ2-1): DGGITQSPKYLFRKEGQNVTLSCEQNLNHDAMYWYRQDPGQGLRLIYYSQIVNDFQKGDIAEGYSVSREKKESFPLTVTSAQKNPTAFYLCASSSQGYEQFFGPGTRLTVL.

The J gene is TRBJ2-2, the V gene TRBV5-5; 10 bases fit TRBD2. The CDR3 runs 17 residues. Germline loops: CDR1 SGHKS, CDR2 YYEKEE (reference sequence). V lost 3 bases and J lost 6; bases outside the gene matches: 11. The CDR3 nucleotides read TGTGCCAGCAGCTCCCCGAGCGGGGGGGCCCTATCCGGGGAGCTGTTTTTT. Its protein product is CASSSPSGGALSGELFF.

The V gene is TRBV6-6, the J gene TRBJ2-3, with D possibly matching TRBD2 (5 bases). Between the trimmed V and J ends, which lost 7 bases and 7 bases, there was a span of 15 bases. The CDR3 consists of 13 residues. The germline CDR1 and CDR2 sequences are MNHNY and SVGAGI (reference sequence). The CDR3 coding sequence is TGTGCCAGCACTCTGACCGAGGGTAATACGCAGTATTTT. Its translation: CASTLTEGNTQYF.

This rearrangement joins TRBV6-1 to TRBJ1-1; no clear D gene. The ends were cut back, 1 base at V and 3 bases at J, with 9 bases in the middle. The CDR3 spans 14 residues. Germline CDR1 MNHNS, CDR2 SASEGT. CDR3 DNA: TGTGCCAGCAGTGAAGTCGAGTTGGACACTGAAGCTTTCTTT. Protein sequence: CASSEVELDTEAFF.

The chain recombines TRBV6-1 with TRBJ1-2; D is perhaps TRBD1 (5 bases). V gave up 1 base and J gave up 2 bases, with 8 bases separating them. CDR1 is MNHNS, CDR2 SASEGT, per germline. The CDR3 covers 14 residues. CDR3 in DNA: TGTGCCAGCAGTGAAGTAGGGGCGAACTATGGCTACACCTTC. It encodes CASSEVGANYGYTF.

The V gene is TRBV3-1 (or the pseudogene TRBV3-2), the J gene TRBJ2-2; 11 bases fit TRBD2. The CDR3 runs 16 residues. J gave up 6 bases and V 3 bases, and 6 bases lay outside the gene matches. Germline V gene lookup returns CDR1 LGHDT and CDR2 YNNKEL (reference sequence). As DNA, the CDR3 is TGTGCCAGCAGCCAGCTACTAGCGGGAGTTTCCGGGGAGCTGTTTTTT. Its translation: CASSQLLAGVSGELFF.

This clone was recorded a few times. The chain couples TRBV3-1 (or the pseudogene TRBV3-2) to TRBJ2-7, with 12 positions matching TRBD2. Trimming at V came to 3 bases and at J to 0 bases, leaving 9 bases not matched to a gene. The CDR3 consists of 18 residues. Germline CDR1 is LGHDT and CDR2 is YNNKEL (reference sequence). CDR3 in DNA: TGTGCCAGCAGCCACTTACTAGCGGGGGGCCTAAGCTCCTACGAGCAGTACTTC. Amino acids: CASSHLLAGGLSSYEQYF.

V and J are TRBV21-1 and TRBJ2-7; TRBD1, the D gene given by the table, was not confirmed from the DNA. TRBV21-1 is assigned pseudogene status. The CDR3 is 23 amino acids. The CDR3 DNA sequence: TGTGCCAGCAGCAAATTTAAGCTACATTTCGGGACAAGGCGAGTGGGGTTCCGTTACGAGCAGTACTTC. It codes for CASSKFKLHFGTRRVGFRYEQYF.

This chain connects TRBV11-2 to TRBJ2-1, with 13 bases matching TRBD2. Germline loops: CDR1 SGHAT, CDR2 FQNNGV. V was clipped by 6 bases and J by 4 bases; unmatched bases: 6. CDR3 length equals 16 residues. The CDR3 protein is CASSSGGLAGYNEQFF. The CDR3 DNA is TGTGCCAGCAGTTCCGGGGGACTAGCGGGGTACAATGAGCAGTTCTTC.

Regarding this clone: Germline is not matched at one junction end, which may reflect a read error. The chain has TRBV27 and TRBJ1-2, with a weak D call TRBD1 (6 bases). Germline V gives CDR1 MNHEY, CDR2 SMNVEV (reference sequence). There are 15 residues in the CDR3. CDR3 nucleotides: TGTGCCAGCAGTCTACAGGGATACGCTAACTATGGCCACACCTTC. Encoded protein: CASSLQGYANYGHTF.

The chain is built from TRBV2 and TRBJ1-2; TRBD1 is a possible D gene (5 bases). Germline V CDR1 and CDR2: SNHLY, FYNNEI. Between the trimmed V and J ends, which lost 4 bases and 4 bases, there was a span of 10 bases. CDR3 size: 13 residues. The CDR3 here is CASSAREAYGYTF. The CDR3 DNA follows: TGTGCCAGCAGTGCCAGGGAAGCCTATGGCTACACCTTC.

The chain carries TRBV27 and TRBJ2-7; 7 nucleotides agree with TRBD1. This CDR3 is 16 amino acids long. Germline lookup yields CDR1 MNHEY and CDR2 SMNVEV (reference sequence). The junction had 14 bases not matched to a gene; V was cut back by 6 bases and J by 3 bases. This CDR3 reads CASSRWTGRSIYEQYF. The CDR3 DNA reads as TGTGCCAGCAGCCGATGGACAGGCCGATCTATCTACGAGCAGTACTTC.

The rearrangement links TRBV27 to TRBJ2-2, with 7 bases matching TRBD2. V lost 1 base to trimming and J lost 5 bases; unmatched junction nucleotides: 7. Germline CDR1 reads MNHEY; CDR2 reads SMNVEV (reference sequence). The CDR3 runs 16 residues. The CDR3 DNA reads as TGTGCCAGCAGTTTATATGGGAGCGGGATTACCGGGGAGCTGTTTTTT. Amino acids: CASSLYGSGITGELFF.

CDR3 residues: CASSPDRGIDTQYF. CDR3 DNA: TGTGCCAGCAGCCCGGACAGGGGCATCGATACGCAGTATTTT. The rearrangement uses TRBV2 and TRBJ2-3; 9 nucleotides agree with TRBD1. From germline, CDR1 is SNHLY and CDR2 FYNNEI. Losses at the gene ends were 6 bases for V and 6 bases for J; bases not matched to a gene: 7. The CDR3 is 14 amino acids. Looking up the rest from reference TRBV2 and TRBJ2-3 gives the full variable domain: EPEVTQTPSHQVTQMGQEVILRCVPISNHLYFYWYRQILGQKVEFLVSFYNNEISEKSEIFDDQFSVERPDGSNFTLKIRSTKLEDSAMYFCASSPDRGIDTQYFGPGTRLTVL.

The sample holds one count of this clone. The rearrangement joins TRBV24-1 to TRBJ2-3, with TRBD2 matching 8 bases. CDR3 length: 16 amino acids. Germline CDR1 is KGHDR and CDR2 is SFDVKD. Trimming cost V 0 bases and J 3 bases; bases outside gene matches: 4. CDR3 protein: CATSDLAGGRTDTQYF. As DNA, the CDR3 is TGTGCCACCAGTGATTTGGCGGGAGGCAGGACAGATACGCAGTATTTT.

The chain combines TRBV6-1 with TRBJ2-1; 11 bases agree with TRBD2. The CDR3 totals 15 residues. Germline V gene lookup returns CDR1 MNHNS and CDR2 SASEGT. The junction had 6 bases not matched to a gene; V was cut back by 3 bases and J by 8 bases. CDR3 residues: CASSDIAGGPYEQFF. CDR3 nucleotides: TGTGCCAGCAGTGATATAGCGGGAGGGCCGTATGAGCAGTTCTTC.